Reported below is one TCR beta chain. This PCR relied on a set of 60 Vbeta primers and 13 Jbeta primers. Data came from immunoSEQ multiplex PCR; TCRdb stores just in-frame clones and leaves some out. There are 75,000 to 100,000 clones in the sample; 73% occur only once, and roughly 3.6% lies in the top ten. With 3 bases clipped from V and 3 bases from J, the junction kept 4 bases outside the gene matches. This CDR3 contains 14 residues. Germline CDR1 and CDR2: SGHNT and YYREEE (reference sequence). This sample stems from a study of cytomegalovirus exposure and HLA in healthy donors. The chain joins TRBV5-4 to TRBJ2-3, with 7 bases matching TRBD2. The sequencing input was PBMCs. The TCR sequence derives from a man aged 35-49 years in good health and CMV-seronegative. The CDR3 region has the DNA TGTGCCAGCAGCTCGCCGGGGGGTACAGATACGCAGTATTTT. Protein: CASSSPGGTDTQYF.